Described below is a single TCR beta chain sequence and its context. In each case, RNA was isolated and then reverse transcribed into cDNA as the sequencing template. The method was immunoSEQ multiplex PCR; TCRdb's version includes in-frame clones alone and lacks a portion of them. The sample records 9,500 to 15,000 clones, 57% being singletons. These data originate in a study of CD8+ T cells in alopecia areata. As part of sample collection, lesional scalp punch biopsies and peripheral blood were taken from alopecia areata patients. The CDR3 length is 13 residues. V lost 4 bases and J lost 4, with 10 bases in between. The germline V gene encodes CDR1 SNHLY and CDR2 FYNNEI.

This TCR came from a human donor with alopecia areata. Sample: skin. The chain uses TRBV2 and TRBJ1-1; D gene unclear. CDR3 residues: CASSVAVGTEAFF. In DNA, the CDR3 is TGTGCCAGCAGTGTTGCGGTTGGCACTGAAGCTTTCTTT.